This TCR beta chain is from a study of cytomegalovirus exposure and HLA in healthy donors. The PCR employed 60 Vbeta primers together with 13 Jbeta primers. Some clones are missing from TCRdb's copy, which holds only in-frame ones; the method was immunoSEQ multiplex PCR. The sample yields over 150,000 clones, around 88% seen once. The CDR3 loop spans 14 amino acids. The germline gives CDR1 SNHLY, CDR2 FYNNEI. V shed 4 bases and J 4 bases; nucleotides not matched to a gene: 3. Sequenced sample: PBMCs. V usage is TRBV2 and J usage is TRBJ2-5, with 10 bases lining up with TRBD2. The sequence came from a woman under 40 in good health and CMV-seronegative. CDR3 sequence reads: CASSASGGGETQYF. Here the CDR3 DNA reads TGTGCCAGCAGTGCTAGCGGGGGAGGAGAGACCCAGTACTTC.